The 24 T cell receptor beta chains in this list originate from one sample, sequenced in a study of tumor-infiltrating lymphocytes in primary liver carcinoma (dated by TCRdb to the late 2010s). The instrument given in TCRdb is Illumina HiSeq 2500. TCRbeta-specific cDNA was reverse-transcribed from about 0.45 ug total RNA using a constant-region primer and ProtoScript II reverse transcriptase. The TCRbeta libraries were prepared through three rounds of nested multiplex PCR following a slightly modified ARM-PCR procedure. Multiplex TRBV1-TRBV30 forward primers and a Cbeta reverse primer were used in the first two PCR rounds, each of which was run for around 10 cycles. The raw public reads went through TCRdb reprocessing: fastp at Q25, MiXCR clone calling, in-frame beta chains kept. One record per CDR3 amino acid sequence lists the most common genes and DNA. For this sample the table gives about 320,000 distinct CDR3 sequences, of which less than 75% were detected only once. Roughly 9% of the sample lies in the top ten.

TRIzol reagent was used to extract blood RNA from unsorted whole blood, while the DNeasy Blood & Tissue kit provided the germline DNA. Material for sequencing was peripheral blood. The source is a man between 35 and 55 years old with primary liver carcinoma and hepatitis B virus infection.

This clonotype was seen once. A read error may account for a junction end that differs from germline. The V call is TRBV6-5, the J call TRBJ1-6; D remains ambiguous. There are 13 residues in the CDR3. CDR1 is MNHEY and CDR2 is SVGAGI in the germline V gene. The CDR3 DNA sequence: TGTGCCAGCAGGGGGTCCTATAATTCACCCGTCCACTTC. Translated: CASRGSYNSPVHF.

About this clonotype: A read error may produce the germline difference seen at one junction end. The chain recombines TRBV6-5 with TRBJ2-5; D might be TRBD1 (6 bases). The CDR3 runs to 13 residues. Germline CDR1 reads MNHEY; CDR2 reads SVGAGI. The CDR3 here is CVSSSTGTETRYF. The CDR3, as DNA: TGTGTCAGCAGCTCAACAGGGACGGAGACCCGGTACTTC.

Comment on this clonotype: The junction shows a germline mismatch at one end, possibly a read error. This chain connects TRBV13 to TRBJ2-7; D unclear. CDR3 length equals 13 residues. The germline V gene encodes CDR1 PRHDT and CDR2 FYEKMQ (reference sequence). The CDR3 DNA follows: TGTGTCAGCAGTTCTACAGCCTCCTACGAGCAGTACTTC. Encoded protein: CVSSSTASYEQYF.

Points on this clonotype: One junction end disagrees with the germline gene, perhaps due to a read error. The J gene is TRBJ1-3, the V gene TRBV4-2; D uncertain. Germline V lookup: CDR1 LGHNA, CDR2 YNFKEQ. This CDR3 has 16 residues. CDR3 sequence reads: CASSQVRTFSGNTLYF. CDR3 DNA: TGTGCCAGCAGCCAAGTGAGGACCTTCTCTGGAAACACCTTATATTTT.

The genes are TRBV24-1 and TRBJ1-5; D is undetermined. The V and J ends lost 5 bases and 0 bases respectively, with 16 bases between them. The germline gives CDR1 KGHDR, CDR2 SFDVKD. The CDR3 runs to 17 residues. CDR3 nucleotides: TGTGCCACCAGTGGTCCGAGATGGGATTATAGCAATCAGCCCCAGCATTTT. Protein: CATSGPRWDYSNQPQHF.

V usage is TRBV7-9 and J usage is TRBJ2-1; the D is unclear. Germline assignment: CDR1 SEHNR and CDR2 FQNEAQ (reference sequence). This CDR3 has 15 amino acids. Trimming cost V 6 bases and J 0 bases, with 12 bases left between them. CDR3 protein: CASSSTPSSYNEQFF. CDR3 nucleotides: TGTGCCAGCAGTTCTACCCCGAGCTCCTACAATGAGCAGTTCTTC.

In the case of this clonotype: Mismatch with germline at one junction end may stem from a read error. This CDR3 is CASSPRTSGSADSQYF. DNA of the CDR3: TGCGCCAGCAGCCCCCGGACTAGCGGGAGCGCAGATTCGCAGTATTTT. The gene calls are TRBV5-1 and TRBJ2-3; 13 positions match TRBD2. The CDR3 consists of 16 residues. Per germline, CDR1 SGHRS and CDR2 YFSETQ.

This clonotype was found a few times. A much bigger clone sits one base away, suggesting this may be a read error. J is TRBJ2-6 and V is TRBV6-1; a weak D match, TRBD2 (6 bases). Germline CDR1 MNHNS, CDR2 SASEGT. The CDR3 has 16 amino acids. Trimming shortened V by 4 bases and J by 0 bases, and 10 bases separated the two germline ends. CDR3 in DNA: TGTGCCAGCAGTGGGGGACTGCACTCTGGGGCCAACGTCCTGACTTTC. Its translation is CASSGGLHSGANVLTF.

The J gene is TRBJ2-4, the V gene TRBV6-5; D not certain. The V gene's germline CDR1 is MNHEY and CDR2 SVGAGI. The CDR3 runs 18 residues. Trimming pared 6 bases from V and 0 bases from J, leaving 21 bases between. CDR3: CASRSLQATELAKNIQYF. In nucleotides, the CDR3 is TGTGCCAGCAGGTCTCTTCAGGCTACAGAACTAGCCAAAAACATTCAGTACTTC.

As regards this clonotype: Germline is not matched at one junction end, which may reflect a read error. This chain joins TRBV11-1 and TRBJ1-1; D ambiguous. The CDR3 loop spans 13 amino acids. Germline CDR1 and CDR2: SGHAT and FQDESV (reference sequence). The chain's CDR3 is CSSSRQGNTEAFF. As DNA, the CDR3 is TGTTCCAGCAGTCGACAAGGTAACACTGAAGCTTTCTTT.

The CDR3 DNA is TGTGCCACCAGGACTGTTCTCGGTGGGCAGTTCTTC. Translated, it gives CATRTVLGGQFF. This chain links TRBV10-3 with TRBJ2-1, with D perhaps matching TRBD2 (5 bases). Trimming removed 10 bases at V and 12 bases at J, with 19 bases between. The CDR3 is 12 amino acids. Germline lookup yields CDR1 ENHRY and CDR2 SYGVKD.

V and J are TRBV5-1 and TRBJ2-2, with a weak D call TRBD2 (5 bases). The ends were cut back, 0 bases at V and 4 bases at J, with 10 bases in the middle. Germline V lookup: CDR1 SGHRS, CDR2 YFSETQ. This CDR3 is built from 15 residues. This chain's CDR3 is CASSLGAAGTGELFF. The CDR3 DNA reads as TGCGCCAGCAGCTTGGGCGCCGCGGGCACCGGGGAGCTGTTTTTT.

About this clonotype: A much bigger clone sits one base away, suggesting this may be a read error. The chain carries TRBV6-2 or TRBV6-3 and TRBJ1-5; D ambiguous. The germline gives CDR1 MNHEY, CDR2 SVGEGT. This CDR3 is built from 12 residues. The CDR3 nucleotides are TGTGCCAGCATGAACAGTTATCAGGCCCAGCATTTT. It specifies CASMNSYQAQHF.

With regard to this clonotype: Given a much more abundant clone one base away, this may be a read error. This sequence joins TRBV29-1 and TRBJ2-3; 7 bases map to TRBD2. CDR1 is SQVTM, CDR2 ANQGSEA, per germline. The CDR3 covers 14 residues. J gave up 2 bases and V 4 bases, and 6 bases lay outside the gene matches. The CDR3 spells CSVVSGTPTDTQYF. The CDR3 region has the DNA TGCAGCGTTGTAAGCGGGACCCCCACAGATACGCAGTATTTT.

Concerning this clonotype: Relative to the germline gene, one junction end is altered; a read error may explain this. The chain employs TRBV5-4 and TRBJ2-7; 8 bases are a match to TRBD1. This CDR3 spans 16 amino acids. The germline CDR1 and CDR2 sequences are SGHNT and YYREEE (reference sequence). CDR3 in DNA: TGTGCCAGCAGTTTGGGGTGGACAGGGCATTCCCACGAGCAGTACTTC. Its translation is CASSLGWTGHSHEQYF.

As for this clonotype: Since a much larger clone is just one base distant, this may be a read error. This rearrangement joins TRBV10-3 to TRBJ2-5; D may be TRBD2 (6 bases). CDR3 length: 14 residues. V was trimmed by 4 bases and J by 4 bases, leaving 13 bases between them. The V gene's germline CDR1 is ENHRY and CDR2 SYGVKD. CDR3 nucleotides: TGTGCCATCAGTGCCCAGGCGGGGCGAGAGACCCAGTACTTC. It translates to CAISAQAGRETQYF.

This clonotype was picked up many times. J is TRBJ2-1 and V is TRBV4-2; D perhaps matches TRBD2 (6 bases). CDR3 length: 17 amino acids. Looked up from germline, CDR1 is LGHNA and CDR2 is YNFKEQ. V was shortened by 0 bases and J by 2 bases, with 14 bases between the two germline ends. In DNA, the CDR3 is TGTGCCAGCAGCCAAGATTACGGAGGGCCACCCTACAATGAGCAGTTCTTC. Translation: CASSQDYGGPPYNEQFF.

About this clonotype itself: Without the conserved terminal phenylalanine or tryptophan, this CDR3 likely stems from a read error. The CDR3 sequence: CARSRLAGYNEQFL. CDR3 nucleotides: TGTGCCAGGAGCCGACTAGCGGGGTACAATGAGCAGTTCCTC. The chain combines TRBV11-2 with TRBJ2-1; 11 nucleotides align to TRBD2. The CDR3 covers 14 residues. Germline V gene data show CDR1 as SGHAT and CDR2 as FQNNGV. The J segment lost 4 bases and the V segment lost 9 bases, leaving 5 bases of the junction unmatched.

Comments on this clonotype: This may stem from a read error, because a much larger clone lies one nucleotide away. CDR3 DNA: TGTGTCAGCAGCCTACTTACAGGAAGGGGTGAAGCTTTCTTT. This codes for CVSSLLTGRGEAFF. The rearrangement links TRBV6-2 or TRBV6-3 to TRBJ1-1; possible D gene TRBD1, 5 bases. The CDR3 has 14 residues. Per germline, CDR1 MNHEY and CDR2 SVGEGT.

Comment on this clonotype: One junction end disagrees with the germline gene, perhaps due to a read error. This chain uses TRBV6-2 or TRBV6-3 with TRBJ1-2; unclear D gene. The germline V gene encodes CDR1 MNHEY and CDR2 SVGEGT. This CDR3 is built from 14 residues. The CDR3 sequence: CTSSYEAGADGYTF. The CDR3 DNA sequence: TGTACCAGCAGTTACGAGGCGGGCGCGGATGGCTACACCTTC.

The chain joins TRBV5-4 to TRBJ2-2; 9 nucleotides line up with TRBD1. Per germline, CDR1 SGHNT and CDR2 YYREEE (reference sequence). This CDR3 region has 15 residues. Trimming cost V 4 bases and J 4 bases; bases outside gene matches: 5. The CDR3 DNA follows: TGTGCCAGCAGCCCGACAGGGGGAAGCACCGGGGAGCTGTTTTTT. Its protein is CASSPTGGSTGELFF.

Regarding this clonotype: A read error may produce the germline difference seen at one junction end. In nucleotides, the CDR3 is TGTGCCAGCATCTTGGCCCTATACGAGCAGTACTTC. It translates to CASILALYEQYF. The rearrangement links TRBV5-6 to TRBJ2-7; no reliable D call. Germline CDR1 is SGHDT and CDR2 is YYEEEE. This CDR3 has 12 residues.

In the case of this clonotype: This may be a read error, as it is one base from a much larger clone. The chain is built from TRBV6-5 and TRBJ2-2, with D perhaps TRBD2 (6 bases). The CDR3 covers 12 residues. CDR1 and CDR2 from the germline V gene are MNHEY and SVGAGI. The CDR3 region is CVTRDLSGELFF. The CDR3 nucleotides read TGTGTCACCAGGGACTTATCTGGGGAGCTGTTTTTT.

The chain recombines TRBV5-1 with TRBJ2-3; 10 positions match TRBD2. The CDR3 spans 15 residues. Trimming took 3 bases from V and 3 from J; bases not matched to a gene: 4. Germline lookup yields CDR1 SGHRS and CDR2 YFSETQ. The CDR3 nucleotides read TGCGCCAGCAGCTCCGGGACTAGCGTTACAGATACGCAGTATTTT. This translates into CASSSGTSVTDTQYF.